This record looks at one TCR beta chain sequence and its context. Antigen specificity is unknown. The CDR3 consists of 14 residues. Germline CDR1 SGHKS, CDR2 YYEKEE (reference sequence). V trimming: 7 bases; J trimming: 5 bases; junction bases outside the gene matches: 6. Some clones are missing from TCRdb's copy, which holds only in-frame ones; the method was immunoSEQ multiplex PCR. This table has about 120,000 clones, just over 90% appearing once. The source of the sample is a study of T cell responses to AZD1222 COVID-19 vaccine. Study results and caveats: Only 5 to 7 individuals given AZD1222 were seropositive at baseline. Within unmutated variant regions lay the reported targets of nearly half of spike-specific TCRs. Distributed over spike, vaccine-associated CD4 TCRs predominated at 160-218 and 743-854.

The sample here was peripheral blood, taken on day 0 of AZD1222 vaccination. This receptor was identified in an adult in good health. V usage is TRBV5-5 and J usage is TRBJ1-5, with 10 bases aligning to TRBD1. CDR3 sequence: CASGPGQGYQPQHF. DNA of the CDR3: TGTGCCAGCGGACCGGGACAGGGGTATCAGCCCCAGCATTTT.